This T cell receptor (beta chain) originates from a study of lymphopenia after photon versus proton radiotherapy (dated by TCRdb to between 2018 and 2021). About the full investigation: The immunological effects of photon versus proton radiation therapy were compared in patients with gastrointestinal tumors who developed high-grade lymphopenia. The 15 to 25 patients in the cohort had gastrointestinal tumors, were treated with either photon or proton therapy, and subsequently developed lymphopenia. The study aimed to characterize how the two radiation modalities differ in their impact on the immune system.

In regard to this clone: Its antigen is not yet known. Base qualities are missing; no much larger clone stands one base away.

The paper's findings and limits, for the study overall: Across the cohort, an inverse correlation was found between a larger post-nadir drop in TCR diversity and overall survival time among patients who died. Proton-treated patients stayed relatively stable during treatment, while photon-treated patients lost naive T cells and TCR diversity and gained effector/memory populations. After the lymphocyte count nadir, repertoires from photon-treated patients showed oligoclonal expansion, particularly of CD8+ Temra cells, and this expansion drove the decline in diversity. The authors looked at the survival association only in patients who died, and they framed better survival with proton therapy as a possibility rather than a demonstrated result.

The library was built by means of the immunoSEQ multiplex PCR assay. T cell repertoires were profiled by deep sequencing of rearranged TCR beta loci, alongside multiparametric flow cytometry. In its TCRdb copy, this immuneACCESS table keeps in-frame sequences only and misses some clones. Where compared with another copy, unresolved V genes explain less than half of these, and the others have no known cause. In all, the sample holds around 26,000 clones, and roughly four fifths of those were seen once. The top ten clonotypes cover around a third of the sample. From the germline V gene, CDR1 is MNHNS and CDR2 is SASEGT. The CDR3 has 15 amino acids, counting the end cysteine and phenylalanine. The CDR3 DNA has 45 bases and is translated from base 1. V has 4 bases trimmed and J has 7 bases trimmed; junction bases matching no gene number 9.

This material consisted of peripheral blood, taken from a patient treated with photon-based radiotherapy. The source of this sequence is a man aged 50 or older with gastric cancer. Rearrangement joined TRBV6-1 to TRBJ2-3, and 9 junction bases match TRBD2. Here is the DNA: TGTGCCAGCAGTGTCAAAGCGGGGGGAACTAATACGCAGTATTTT. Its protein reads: CASSVKAGGTNTQYF.